The source of this T cell receptor (beta chain) is a study of T-cell memory formation after mild COVID-19. TCRdb ran MiXCR on the 5' RACE reads and lists one entry per CDR3 protein. The sample gives 300,000 to 400,000 distinct CDR3 sequences, more than 15% of which show up once; 20% to 25% is in the top ten. The CDR3 covers 13 residues. V was cut by 2 bases and J by 3 bases, with 5 bases left in between. Germline V gives CDR1 ENHRY, CDR2 SYGVKD. Material for sequencing was PBMCs or a T cell subset sorted from them (not recorded which). V usage is TRBV10-3 and J usage is TRBJ1-5; D remains ambiguous. This sequence was found in a man younger than 30 who had mild COVID-19 (a few samples of this study predate the infection). Cell type and time point are not known. CDR3 sequence reads: CAISEGINQPQHF. DNA for the CDR3: TGTGCCATCAGTGAGGGAATCAATCAGCCCCAGCATTTT.